A selection of T cell receptor beta chains follows, all from one sample in a study of blood T cells in healthy people across ages. TCRdb re-analysed the 5' RACE reads in MiXCR, keeping a single row per CDR3 protein. This sample has some 1.6 million distinct CDR3 sequences, with roughly 32% found just once. The sample was blood. These receptors were collected from a woman in her twenties or thirties in good health. Both conserved end residues are part of each CDR3. The order of the fields is clone size, V gene, J gene, D gene, CDR3 DNA, CDR3 protein. A D gene is named only where the DNA matches it firmly. The size field is filled for only some rows; it gives once, few, many or a size class.

clone size: NA; V gene: TRBV29-1; J gene: TRBJ2-5; D gene: NA; CDR3 DNA: TGCAGCGTTGAGACCGTAGGTGAGCAGTACTTC; CDR3 protein: CSVETVGEQYF
clone size: NA; V gene: TRBV2; J gene: TRBJ2-3; D gene: NA; CDR3 DNA: TGTGCCAGCAGTTGGACTACCAGCTCGGATACGCAGTATTTT; CDR3 protein: CASSWTTSSDTQYF
clone size: few; V gene: TRBV13; J gene: TRBJ2-1; D gene: TRBD1; CDR3 DNA: TGTGCCAGCAGCTTAGAGGGGGCCGGCGGTGAGCAGTTCTTC; CDR3 protein: CASSLEGAGGEQFF
clone size: NA; V gene: TRBV4-1; J gene: TRBJ1-1; D gene: NA; CDR3 DNA: TGCGCCAGCAGCCAAGGGGGGAGTTTGGGTACTGAAGCTTTCTTT; CDR3 protein: CASSQGGSLGTEAFF
clone size: NA; V gene: TRBV20-1; J gene: TRBJ2-1; D gene: NA; CDR3 DNA: TGCAGTGCTAGGATTTCAAGCTACAATGAGCAGTTCTTC; CDR3 protein: CSARISSYNEQFF
clone size: NA; V gene: TRBV9; J gene: TRBJ2-1; D gene: NA; CDR3 DNA: TGTGCCAGCAGCGTAGAAACGGGCGGGACCTACAATGAGCAGTTCTTC; CDR3 protein: CASSVETGGTYNEQFF
clone size: NA; V gene: TRBV7-2; J gene: TRBJ2-3; D gene: NA; CDR3 DNA: TGTGCCAGCAGCTTATCCAACAGCGGGGATACGCAGTATTTT; CDR3 protein: CASSLSNSGDTQYF
clone size: many; V gene: TRBV4-2; J gene: TRBJ2-1; D gene: NA; CDR3 DNA: TGTGCCAGCAGCCACGGACAGTACAATGAGCAGTTCTTC; CDR3 protein: CASSHGQYNEQFF
clone size: few; V gene: TRBV6-1; J gene: TRBJ2-5; D gene: TRBD2; CDR3 DNA: TGTGCCAGCCTAAGCGGGGGGCGGCTCCAAGAGACCCAGTACTTC; CDR3 protein: CASLSGGRLQETQYF
clone size: NA; V gene: TRBV7-2; J gene: TRBJ2-3; D gene: TRBD2; CDR3 DNA: TGTGCCAGCAGCTCTCTAGCGGGGGCTGACACAGATACGCAGTATTTT; CDR3 protein: CASSSLAGADTDTQYF
clone size: few; V gene: TRBV6-1; J gene: TRBJ1-1; D gene: TRBD1; CDR3 DNA: TGTGCCAGCAGAGAACGACAGGGCGGCACTGAAGCTTTCTTT; CDR3 protein: CASRERQGGTEAFF
clone size: NA; V gene: TRBV11-1; J gene: TRBJ2-2; D gene: TRBD1; CDR3 DNA: TGTGCCAGCAGCTCCGGGACAGGGGACACCGGGGAGCTGTTTTTT; CDR3 protein: CASSSGTGDTGELFF
clone size: few; V gene: TRBV19; J gene: TRBJ2-3; D gene: NA; CDR3 DNA: TGTGCCAGTAGCCCTGGACAACCTACGCAGTATTTT; CDR3 protein: CASSPGQPTQYF
clone size: few; V gene: TRBV20-1; J gene: TRBJ2-1; D gene: NA; CDR3 DNA: TGCAGTGCTAGACCGCGGATATACAATGAGCAGTTCTTC; CDR3 protein: CSARPRIYNEQFF
clone size: few; V gene: TRBV12-3/TRBV12-4; J gene: TRBJ2-1; D gene: NA; CDR3 DNA: TGTGCCAGCAGTTTTGAGGGCCATGAGCAGTTCTTC; CDR3 protein: CASSFEGHEQFF
clone size: NA; V gene: TRBV6-5; J gene: TRBJ2-7; D gene: NA; CDR3 DNA: TGTGCCAGCTCCCCAATTGAGGGCTCCTACGAGCAGTACTTC; CDR3 protein: CASSPIEGSYEQYF
clone size: NA; V gene: TRBV27; J gene: TRBJ2-1; D gene: NA; CDR3 DNA: TGTGCCAGCAGTACTAACACCGGGACAAGACTGTTCTTC; CDR3 protein: CASSTNTGTRLFF
clone size: NA; V gene: TRBV5-1; J gene: TRBJ2-7; D gene: TRBD2; CDR3 DNA: TGCGCCAGCAGTTCGGGGACTAGCGGGAACGACGAGCAGTACTTC; CDR3 protein: CASSSGTSGNDEQYF
clone size: NA; V gene: TRBV20-1; J gene: TRBJ2-6; D gene: NA; CDR3 DNA: TGCAGTGCTACCCCTACTCGACAGGCTGACTCTGGGGCCAACGTCCTGACTTTC; CDR3 protein: CSATPTRQADSGANVLTF
clone size: NA; V gene: TRBV3-1; J gene: TRBJ2-3; D gene: TRBD1; CDR3 DNA: TGTGCCAGCAGCCCGGGGACAGGGAAGATCACAGATACGCAGTATTTT; CDR3 protein: CASSPGTGKITDTQYF
clone size: NA; V gene: TRBV2; J gene: TRBJ2-1; D gene: NA; CDR3 DNA: TGTGCCAGCACCCTCTCAACAGGGACCAATGAGCAGTTCTTC; CDR3 protein: CASTLSTGTNEQFF
clone size: NA; V gene: TRBV20-1; J gene: TRBJ2-7; D gene: TRBD1; CDR3 DNA: TGCAGTGCTCCCCCGGGGGGGACAGGGGAATTTTGGCACGAGCAGTACTTC; CDR3 protein: CSAPPGGTGEFWHEQYF
clone size: few; V gene: TRBV9; J gene: TRBJ2-3; D gene: NA; CDR3 DNA: TGTGCCAGCAGCAAAGGAGGGTTGAGCACAGATACGCAGTATTTT; CDR3 protein: CASSKGGLSTDTQYF
clone size: NA; V gene: TRBV5-5; J gene: TRBJ2-3; D gene: TRBD2; CDR3 DNA: TGTGCCAGCAGCTCCGGGACTAGCGGACTCACAGATACGCAGTATTTT; CDR3 protein: CASSSGTSGLTDTQYF
clone size: NA; V gene: TRBV7-9; J gene: TRBJ1-2; D gene: NA; CDR3 DNA: TGTGCCAGCAGCTTAGCTGGGCCTTGGGTACCCACGTGGGGCTACACCTTC; CDR3 protein: CASSLAGPWVPTWGYTF
clone size: many; V gene: TRBV20-1; J gene: TRBJ2-7; D gene: NA; CDR3 DNA: TGCAGTGCTAGAGATTGGCTCTACGAGCAGTACTTC; CDR3 protein: CSARDWLYEQYF
clone size: many; V gene: TRBV29-1; J gene: TRBJ2-1; D gene: NA; CDR3 DNA: TGCAGCGTTGAAGCGGGGACTGCGACGACAGGCTCCTACAATGAGCAGTTCTTC; CDR3 protein: CSVEAGTATTGSYNEQFF
clone size: NA; V gene: TRBV4-2; J gene: TRBJ2-7; D gene: NA; CDR3 DNA: TGTGCCAGCAGCCAGTATCTCAGAGTTGACTACGAGCAGTACTTC; CDR3 protein: CASSQYLRVDYEQYF
clone size: NA; V gene: TRBV2; J gene: TRBJ2-4; D gene: NA; CDR3 DNA: TGTGCCAGCAGTGGGGGAATCGGAAGCAAAAACATTCAGTACTTC; CDR3 protein: CASSGGIGSKNIQYF
clone size: NA; V gene: TRBV5-1; J gene: TRBJ2-7; D gene: NA; CDR3 DNA: TGCGCCAGCAGCTTGGGAGATACCCTCGCGGACGAGCAGTACTTC; CDR3 protein: CASSLGDTLADEQYF
clone size: NA; V gene: TRBV20-1; J gene: TRBJ1-2; D gene: NA; CDR3 DNA: TGCAGTGCTAGAGATCAAGCCCTGGCGGTTGGCTACACCTTC; CDR3 protein: CSARDQALAVGYTF
clone size: NA; V gene: TRBV4-1; J gene: TRBJ2-2; D gene: NA; CDR3 DNA: TGCGCCAGCAGCCAAGATCAAGTCGAGAACACCGGGGAGCTGTTTTTT; CDR3 protein: CASSQDQVENTGELFF
clone size: NA; V gene: TRBV5-1; J gene: TRBJ2-5; D gene: TRBD2; CDR3 DNA: TGCGCCAGCAGCTTGACTAGCGGAATTTACGGGCAGTACTTC; CDR3 protein: CASSLTSGIYGQYF
clone size: NA; V gene: TRBV10-3; J gene: TRBJ1-2; D gene: TRBD1; CDR3 DNA: TGTGCCATCAGTGTCAGGGGGTCGAGATACACCTTC; CDR3 protein: CAISVRGSRYTF
clone size: NA; V gene: TRBV5-1; J gene: TRBJ1-2; D gene: TRBD1; CDR3 DNA: TGCGCCAGCAGCGAAGGGGACAGGGGGTGGCATGGCTACACCTTC; CDR3 protein: CASSEGDRGWHGYTF
clone size: NA; V gene: TRBV13; J gene: TRBJ2-3; D gene: NA; CDR3 DNA: TGTGCCAGCAGCTCTAGGGTCAGGGAAGGCACAGATACGCAGTATTTT; CDR3 protein: CASSSRVREGTDTQYF
clone size: NA; V gene: TRBV2; J gene: TRBJ2-3; D gene: NA; CDR3 DNA: TGTGCCAGCAGTGATGCGGGGACCACAGATACGCAGTATTTT; CDR3 protein: CASSDAGTTDTQYF
clone size: NA; V gene: TRBV4-2; J gene: TRBJ1-4; D gene: NA; CDR3 DNA: TGTGCCAGCAGCCAAGCTCAAAAAGGTCATACTAATGAAAAACTGTTTTTT; CDR3 protein: CASSQAQKGHTNEKLFF
clone size: few; V gene: TRBV5-1; J gene: TRBJ1-6; D gene: TRBD1; CDR3 DNA: TGCGCCAGCAGACCGGGACAGTATTCCACAAATTCACCCCTCCACTTT; CDR3 protein: CASRPGQYSTNSPLHF
clone size: many; V gene: TRBV3-1; J gene: TRBJ2-7; D gene: NA; CDR3 DNA: TGTGCCAGCAGCCAAGATGGACGCGCTTCCTACGAGCAGTACTTC; CDR3 protein: CASSQDGRASYEQYF
clone size: few; V gene: TRBV2; J gene: TRBJ2-5; D gene: TRBD2; CDR3 DNA: TGTGCCAGCAGGCTTCGGGGGGTTGAGACCCAGTACTTC; CDR3 protein: CASRLRGVETQYF
clone size: NA; V gene: TRBV20-1; J gene: TRBJ2-7; D gene: NA; CDR3 DNA: TGCAGTGCTAGTACCCCGGGTTTCTCCTCCTACGAGCAGTACTTC; CDR3 protein: CSASTPGFSSYEQYF
clone size: few; V gene: TRBV11-2; J gene: TRBJ1-2; D gene: NA; CDR3 DNA: TGTGCCAGCAGCTTAGACAGCAGATATGGCTACACCTTC; CDR3 protein: CASSLDSRYGYTF
clone size: many; V gene: TRBV7-6; J gene: TRBJ2-3; D gene: NA; CDR3 DNA: TGTGCCAGCAGCCCAGAGGCCACAGATACGCAGTATTTT; CDR3 protein: CASSPEATDTQYF
clone size: NA; V gene: TRBV2; J gene: TRBJ2-7; D gene: NA; CDR3 DNA: TGTGCCAGCAGTGCGACGGCGGGCGAGCAGTACTTC; CDR3 protein: CASSATAGEQYF
clone size: NA; V gene: TRBV15; J gene: TRBJ2-1; D gene: TRBD2; CDR3 DNA: TGTGCCACCAGCACCCGGACGGGCGGACTAGTCTATGAGCAGTTCTTC; CDR3 protein: CATSTRTGGLVYEQFF
clone size: few; V gene: TRBV5-5; J gene: TRBJ2-3; D gene: TRBD2; CDR3 DNA: TGTGCCAGCAGCTCTGGACTAGCGGGGGTCTCTAGCACAGATACGCAGTATTTT; CDR3 protein: CASSSGLAGVSSTDTQYF
clone size: few; V gene: TRBV20-1; J gene: TRBJ1-1; D gene: NA; CDR3 DNA: TGCAGTGCTCAGACAGGTTCTGAAGCTTTCTTT; CDR3 protein: CSAQTGSEAFF
clone size: few; V gene: TRBV5-6; J gene: TRBJ1-2; D gene: NA; CDR3 DNA: TGTGCCAGCAGCCAACGGAGGGACGGCTACACCTTC; CDR3 protein: CASSQRRDGYTF
clone size: NA; V gene: TRBV20-1; J gene: TRBJ2-7; D gene: TRBD1; CDR3 DNA: TGCAGTGCCCCGAACAGGGGGGTACCCTACGAGCAGTACTTC; CDR3 protein: CSAPNRGVPYEQYF
clone size: few; V gene: TRBV20-1; J gene: TRBJ2-7; D gene: NA; CDR3 DNA: TGCAGTGCTAGAGCACGCCGTACAGGTTACGAGCAGTACTTC; CDR3 protein: CSARARRTGYEQYF
clone size: many; V gene: TRBV7-6; J gene: TRBJ2-3; D gene: TRBD2; CDR3 DNA: TGTGCCAGCAGCCAAAGCTCTACTAGCGCCTCAGATACGCAGTATTTT; CDR3 protein: CASSQSSTSASDTQYF
clone size: few; V gene: TRBV11-2; J gene: TRBJ2-3; D gene: TRBD2; CDR3 DNA: TGTGCCAGTAGCTTAATTGCAACTAGCGCCTTCACAGATGCGCAGTATTTT; CDR3 protein: CASSLIATSAFTDAQYF
clone size: NA; V gene: TRBV2; J gene: TRBJ2-3; D gene: NA; CDR3 DNA: TGTGCCAGCAGGCCCACTACCGGCACAGATACGCAGTATTTT; CDR3 protein: CASRPTTGTDTQYF
clone size: few; V gene: TRBV29-1; J gene: TRBJ1-1; D gene: NA; CDR3 DNA: TGCAGCGTGTTGGACATCAACCTTGAAGCTTTCTTT; CDR3 protein: CSVLDINLEAFF